The source of this T cell receptor (beta chain) is a study of human T cells and chemical hapten exposure. General study points: Sensitizing to DPC left TCRs with a frequency above 1 in 1000 unaltered. The formation of large CDR3 similarity clusters by expanded TCRs significantly exceeded that of controls.

The germline V and J ends were trimmed by 3 bases and 4 bases, with 12 bases remaining between them. The CDR3 has 14 residues. Germline CDR1 and CDR2: PRHDT and FYEKMQ (reference sequence). TCRdb itself ran the RACE reads through MiXCR, one entry per CDR3 protein. The sample comprises 60,000 to 70,000 distinct CDR3 sequences, over 9.5% of which are singletons, and about 5% rests with the top ten. This clonotype was seen at least ten times. What it binds is not known. Documented time point: pre-sensitization, week 0. The treatment is: therapeutic diphenylcyclopropenone sensitization with weekly scalp DPC.

The sample was whole blood, taken in connection with sensitization to the hapten diphenylcyclopropenone (DPC). This chain joins TRBV13 and TRBJ1-2; D unresolved. The TCR sequence derives from a woman aged 50 to 65 with alopecia areata. Some clones in this sample may be carry-over from other donors' samples. The CDR3 DNA reads as TGTGCCAGCAGCTTCTCTAGGACGGTCTATGGCTACACCTTC. Translating it yields CASSFSRTVYGYTF.